The 13 T cell receptor beta chains in this list originate from one sample, sequenced in a study of CD8+ T cells in alopecia areata. RNA was extracted and reverse transcribed into cDNA as the sequencing template. Here immunoSEQ multiplex PCR was the method, and the copy in TCRdb shows in-frame clones only, minus some. The sample carries roughly 180,000 clones, around 49% recorded once. Treatment denoted: oral pan-JAK inhibitor, 5-10 mg twice daily. The material sequenced was CD8+ T cells sorted from blood, taken around week 53, from a patient treated with tofacitinib. These receptors originate from a human donor with alopecia areata.

This chain connects TRBV7-8 to TRBJ1-5; the D is unclear. Trimming took 7 bases from V and 3 from J, leaving 13 bases between them. The CDR3 contains 14 residues. The germline gives CDR1 SGHVS, CDR2 FQNEAQ. The DNA of the CDR3 is TGTGCCAGCATTGCCGGAGGCCCCAATCAGCCCCAGCATTTT. Protein product: CASIAGGPNQPQHF.

This clone occurred a few times. The rearrangement uses TRBV6-6 and TRBJ2-3; D call uncertain. V lost 6 bases and J lost 3, with 1 base in between. The CDR3 spans 10 residues. CDR1 MNHNY and CDR2 SVGAGI come from the germline V gene (reference sequence). The CDR3, as DNA: TGTGCCAGCAGAACAGATACGCAGTATTTT. Protein product: CASRTDTQYF.

A note on this clone: This sample also contains other DNA sequences that code for the same CDR3. This chain connects TRBV6-1 to TRBJ2-7; no reliable D call. This CDR3 region has 14 residues. Germline CDR1 reads MNHNS; CDR2 reads SASEGT. Trimming pared 4 bases from V and 1 base from J, leaving 11 bases between. CDR3 nucleotide sequence: TGTGCCAGCAGTGGACTTGGAAGTTCCTACGAGCAGTACTTC. Its protein product is CASSGLGSSYEQYF.

V and J are TRBV29-1 and TRBJ2-7; D possibly matches TRBD1 or TRBD2 (5 bases each). The CDR3 consists of 11 residues. Germline-derived CDR1 and CDR2 are SQVTM and ANQGSEA. The V and J ends lost 6 bases and 4 bases respectively, with 10 bases between them. The CDR3 region has the DNA TGCAGCGTCTCGGGACCTTACGAGCAGTACTTC. Encoded protein: CSVSGPYEQYF.

The CDR3 region has the DNA TGTGCCAGCAGCAGTGATCATGGCGTCGATGAGCAGTTCTTC. This gives the protein CASSSDHGVDEQFF. The chain is built from TRBV2 and TRBJ2-1; D is unclear. Germline V CDR1 and CDR2: SNHLY, FYNNEI. Trimming took off 6 bases at V and 8 bases at J, with 17 bases between the two ends. This CDR3 spans 14 amino acids.

The chain combines TRBV30 with TRBJ1-6; maybe TRBD1 (6 bases). Germline values: CDR1 GTSNPN, CDR2 SVGIG (reference sequence). The CDR3 has 15 residues. Trimming removed 1 base from V and 4 bases from J, with 11 bases in between. The CDR3 here is CAWSGGASYNSPLHF. CDR3 nucleotide sequence: TGTGCCTGGAGTGGGGGGGCATCTTATAATTCACCCCTCCACTTT.

The sample holds one count of this clone. The J gene is TRBJ2-3, the V gene TRBV29-1; D is possibly TRBD1 (6 bases). The CDR3 contains 16 residues. V was trimmed by 6 bases and J by 1 base, leaving 20 bases between them. Germline V gene sequence: CDR1 SQVTM, CDR2 ANQGSEA. For the CDR3, the DNA is TGCAGCGTCCCGGGACACTCGCTTGTGGGCACAGATACGCAGTATTTT. It codes for CSVPGHSLVGTDTQYF.

The chain carries TRBV29-1 and TRBJ1-1; D unresolved. V shed 0 bases and J shed 1 base, with 6 bases lying between them. The germline V gene encodes CDR1 SQVTM and CDR2 ANQGSEA. The CDR3 consists of 13 residues. Written as DNA, the CDR3 is TGCAGCGTTGAAGAGACCGGGAACACTGAAGCTTTCTTT. Its translation is CSVEETGNTEAFF.

The V call is TRBV9, the J call TRBJ2-1; D unclear. Trimming removed 5 bases at V and 7 bases at J, with 10 bases between. The CDR3 length is 12 residues. Germline-derived CDR1 and CDR2 are SGDLS and YYNGEE. CDR3 amino acids: CASSLWGNEQFF. The CDR3 DNA is TGTGCCAGCAGTTTATGGGGTAATGAGCAGTTCTTC.

The genes are TRBV18 and TRBJ2-2; D not certain. Looked up from germline, CDR1 is KGHSH and CDR2 is LQKENI. V lost 3 bases, J lost 6 bases, and 14 bases lay in between. The CDR3 loop spans 15 amino acids. The CDR3 loop reads CASSPRARMAGELFF. The CDR3 DNA follows: TGTGCCAGCTCACCGCGAGCCCGTATGGCCGGGGAGCTGTTTTTT.

The rearrangement uses TRBV27 and TRBJ2-1; tentative D call: TRBD2 (7 bases). CDR1 and CDR2 (germline): MNHEY, SMNVEV (reference sequence). This CDR3 region has 15 residues. Trimming removed 3 bases from V and 2 bases from J, with 11 bases in between. The CDR3 is CASSLGGAPYNEQFF. The CDR3, as DNA: TGTGCCAGCAGTTTGGGGGGGGCCCCCTACAATGAGCAGTTCTTC.

This clone was seen only a few times. V usage is TRBV5-1 and J usage is TRBJ1-4; no reliable D call. The CDR3 has 14 amino acids. V gave up 4 bases and J gave up 4 bases, with 11 bases separating them. The germline gives CDR1 SGHRS, CDR2 YFSETQ. CDR3 amino acids: CASSPSVGNEKLFF. For the CDR3, the DNA is TGCGCCAGCAGCCCCTCTGTGGGTAATGAAAAACTGTTTTTT.

This clone was counted a few times. The chain has TRBV4-1 and TRBJ2-3; D is undetermined. Germline V gene data show CDR1 as MGHRA and CDR2 as YSYEKL. This CDR3 comprises 14 residues. V was clipped by 4 bases and J by 1 base, with 9 bases between them. The CDR3 DNA sequence: TGCGCCAGCAGCCTTAGCAGTCGCACAGATACGCAGTATTTT. It is translated as CASSLSSRTDTQYF.